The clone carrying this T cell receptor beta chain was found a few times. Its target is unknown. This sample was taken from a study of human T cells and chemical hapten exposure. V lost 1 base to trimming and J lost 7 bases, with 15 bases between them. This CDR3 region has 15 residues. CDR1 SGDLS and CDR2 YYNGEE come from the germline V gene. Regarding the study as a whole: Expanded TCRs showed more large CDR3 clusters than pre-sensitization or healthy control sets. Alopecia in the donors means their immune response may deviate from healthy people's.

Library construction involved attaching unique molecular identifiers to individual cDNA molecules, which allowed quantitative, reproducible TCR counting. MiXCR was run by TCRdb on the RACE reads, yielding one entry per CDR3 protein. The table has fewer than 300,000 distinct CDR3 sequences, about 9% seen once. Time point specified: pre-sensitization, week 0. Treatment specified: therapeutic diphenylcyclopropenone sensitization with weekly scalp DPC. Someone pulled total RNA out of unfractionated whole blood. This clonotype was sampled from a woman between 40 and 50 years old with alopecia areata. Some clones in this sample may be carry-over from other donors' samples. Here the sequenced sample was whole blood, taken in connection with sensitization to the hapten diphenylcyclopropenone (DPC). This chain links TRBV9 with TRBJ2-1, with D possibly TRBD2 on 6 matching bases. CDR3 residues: CASSVMEAGGNEQFF. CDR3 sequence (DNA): TGTGCCAGCAGCGTAATGGAGGCCGGAGGGAATGAGCAGTTCTTC.